A selection of T cell receptor beta chains follows, all from one sample in a study of T-cell memory formation after mild COVID-19. TCRdb passed the 5' RACE reads through MiXCR, listing each CDR3 protein once. The sample holds some 310,000 distinct CDR3 sequences, 20% to 25% seen once. Material: PBMCs or a T cell subset sorted from them (not recorded which). The receptors here all came from a man aged 18 to 35 who had mild COVID-19 (a few samples of this study predate the infection). Cell type and time point are not known. Each CDR3 is given with its conserved first and last residue. A D gene is named only where the DNA matches it firmly. The size field is filled for only some rows; it gives once, few, many or a size class.

>TRBV7-9|TRBJ1-2|.|.
CPSSLDFWYEGGYGYTF
TGTCCCAGCAGCTTAGATTTCTGGTACGAGGGGGGCTATGGCTACACCTTC
>TRBV7-2|TRBJ2-2|TRBD2|.
CASSLESSGWLNTGELFF
TGTGCCAGCAGCTTAGAGAGTAGCGGGTGGCTGAACACCGGGGAGCTGTTTTTT
>TRBV28|TRBJ2-4|TRBD1|.
CASMKGALAKNIQYF
TGTGCCAGCATGAAGGGGGCCCTAGCCAAAAACATTCAGTACTTC
>TRBV23-1|TRBJ2-3|TRBD2|.
CASSQSTSGEGTDTQYF
TGCGCCAGCAGTCAATCAACTAGCGGGGAAGGCACAGATACGCAGTATTTT
>TRBV7-2|TRBJ2-7|TRBD1|.
CASSERQGAIDEQYF
TGTGCCAGCAGCGAAAGACAGGGGGCAATCGACGAGCAGTACTTC
>TRBV6-2/TRBV6-3|TRBJ1-2|.|.
CASNLGGNYGYTF
TGTGCCAGCAACCTCGGGGGCAACTATGGCTACACCTTC
>TRBV2|TRBJ2-7|.|.
CASSLTRTVSYEQYF
TGTGCCAGCAGCCTAACCCGGACAGTGAGCTACGAGCAGTACTTC
>TRBV9|TRBJ2-5|TRBD2|few
CASSLRGGGASETQYF
TGTGCCAGCAGCCTCCGGGGCGGGGGGGCGTCAGAGACCCAGTACTTC
>TRBV19|TRBJ1-5|.|.
CASSKAVTYSNQPQHF
TGTGCCAGTAGTAAGGCGGTCACATATAGCAATCAGCCCCAGCATTTT
>TRBV5-1|TRBJ2-7|.|few
CASSLGDSGSEQYF
TGCGCCAGCAGCTTGGGAGACAGCGGGTCCGAGCAGTACTTC
>TRBV20-1|TRBJ1-6|.|many
CSVREGSPLHF
TGCAGTGTCAGAGAGGGTTCACCCCTCCACTTT
>TRBV12-3/TRBV12-4|TRBJ1-5|.|few
CASSSPSRAQHF
TGTGCCAGCAGTTCCCCGAGTCGGGCCCAGCATTTT
>TRBV11-2|TRBJ2-1|.|many
CASSGENLEQFF
TGTGCCAGCAGCGGAGAAAATTTAGAGCAGTTCTTC
>TRBV7-9|TRBJ1-2|.|few
CASSSGLQRDYGYTF
TGTGCCAGCAGCTCGGGACTCCAGAGGGACTATGGCTACACCTTC
>TRBV5-1|TRBJ1-2|.|.
CASSLGLGLNYGYTF
TGCGCCAGCAGCTTGGGACTTGGCTTGAACTATGGCTACACCTTC
>TRBV7-2|TRBJ2-3|TRBD2|few
CASSYTRGGPDTQYF
TGTGCCAGCAGCTATACGCGGGGGGGCCCGGATACGCAGTATTTT
>TRBV29-1|TRBJ2-2|.|.
CSVEAQGLTGELFF
TGCAGCGTTGAAGCCCAGGGTCTGACCGGGGAGCTGTTTTTT
>TRBV6-5|TRBJ1-1|.|.
CASRRGQTEAFF
TGTGCCAGCAGGCGGGGTCAGACTGAAGCTTTCTTT
>TRBV20-1|TRBJ2-5|TRBD1|.
CSASTGGPETQYF
TGCAGTGCCTCCACAGGGGGCCCAGAGACCCAGTACTTC
>TRBV5-1|TRBJ1-1|.|.
CASSLETDMNTEAFF
TGCGCCAGCAGCTTGGAGACAGACATGAACACTGAAGCTTTCTTT
>TRBV29-1|TRBJ1-5|.|.
CSTEGRYSNQPQHF
TGCAGCACGGAGGGGAGATATAGCAATCAGCCCCAGCATTTT
>TRBV6-2/TRBV6-3|TRBJ2-3|.|.
CASTPRAGGGPDTQYF
TGTGCCAGCACTCCCCGGGCGGGTGGTGGACCAGATACGCAGTATTTT
>TRBV24-1|TRBJ1-2|.|many
CATSGGSNGYTF
TGTGCCACCAGTGGTGGTTCGAATGGCTACACCTTC
>TRBV20-1|TRBJ1-2|TRBD1|.
CSATDRDYGYTF
TGCAGTGCAACCGACAGGGACTATGGCTACACCTTC
>TRBV7-2|TRBJ1-5|TRBD1|many
CASSLDRGLRNQPQHF
TGTGCCAGCAGCTTAGACAGGGGGCTTCGCAATCAGCCCCAGCATTTT
>TRBV7-2|TRBJ1-5|.|.
CASSFDQYQPQHF
TGTGCCAGCAGCTTTGACCAGTATCAGCCCCAGCATTTT
>TRBV24-1|TRBJ2-2|.|few
CATSDQDTGELFF
TGTGCCACCAGTGACCAGGACACCGGGGAGCTGTTTTTT
>TRBV3-1|TRBJ2-7|.|many
CASSQEGRGFISYEQYF
TGTGCCAGCAGCCAAGAGGGTCGGGGGTTCATCTCCTACGAGCAGTACTTC
>TRBV2|TRBJ2-3|TRBD2|few
CASSVWTSRDTQYF
TGTGCCAGCAGCGTTTGGACTAGTCGGGATACGCAGTATTTT
>TRBV5-5|TRBJ1-2|.|.
CASSLDPGPHYGYTF
TGTGCCAGCAGCTTGGATCCAGGACCCCACTATGGCTACACCTTC
>TRBV5-1|TRBJ1-3|.|.
CASSLETPTRRGNTIYF
TGCGCCAGCAGCTTGGAGACCCCGACGCGGCGTGGAAACACCATATATTTT
>TRBV7-9|TRBJ2-3|.|few
CASSLIGSSTDTQYF
TGTGCCAGCAGCTTAATAGGGTCTAGCACAGATACGCAGTATTTT
>TRBV4-3|TRBJ2-3|TRBD2|.
CASSQNPRGGGTDTQYF
TGCGCCAGCAGCCAGAACCCTCGGGGAGGGGGCACAGATACGCAGTATTTT
>TRBV4-2|TRBJ2-4|TRBD1|.
CASSLGTEGQGNIQYF
TGTGCCAGCAGCCTCGGTACTGAGGGACAGGGGAACATTCAGTACTTC
>TRBV20-1|TRBJ2-3|TRBD2|few
CSAANGGENTDTQYF
TGCAGTGCCGCTAATGGGGGGGAGAACACAGATACGCAGTATTTT
>TRBV6-2/TRBV6-3|TRBJ1-4|TRBD1|.
CASTPPGQGATNEKLFF
TGTGCCAGCACCCCACCGGGACAGGGGGCAACTAATGAAAAACTGTTTTTT
>TRBV7-6|TRBJ1-5|.|.
CASSLAYQPQHF
TGTGCCAGCAGCTTAGCCTATCAGCCCCAGCATTTT
>TRBV10-3|TRBJ2-1|.|.
CAISELAGSYNEQFF
TGTGCCATCAGTGAGCTAGCAGGCTCCTACAATGAGCAGTTCTTC
>TRBV5-1|TRBJ2-1|.|.
CASSLVGPSNNEQFF
TGCGCCAGCAGCTTGGTGGGACCAAGTAACAATGAGCAGTTCTTC
>TRBV20-1|TRBJ1-5|.|few
CSAVPRGYNQPQHF
TGCAGTGCTGTCCCGAGGGGGTACAATCAGCCCCAGCATTTT
>TRBV29-1|TRBJ2-5|.|.
CSVEPGETQYF
TGCAGCGTTGAACCTGGGGAGACCCAGTACTTC
>TRBV20-1|TRBJ1-3|.|.
CSAAPGTSSSGNTIYF
TGCAGTGCTGCCCCCGGGACGTCCAGCTCTGGAAACACCATATATTTT
>TRBV7-9|TRBJ2-2|.|.
CASIPGGVRELFF
TGTGCCAGCATCCCTGGGGGAGTCCGGGAGCTGTTTTTT
>TRBV6-2/TRBV6-3|TRBJ2-2|TRBD1|few
CASSCPRTGCTGELFF
TGTGCCAGCAGTTGCCCCCGGACAGGGTGTACCGGGGAGCTGTTTTTT
>TRBV7-2|TRBJ1-2|.|.
CASSLSGSVGYTF
TGTGCCAGCAGCTTATCGGGGTCGGTCGGCTACACCTTC
>TRBV10-2|TRBJ1-1|.|few
CALGDGVNTEAFF
TGCGCCCTGGGGGACGGAGTGAACACTGAAGCTTTCTTT